Each of the 32 T cell receptor beta chains below was sequenced from the same sample in a study of technical replicates of blood from several donors. Profiling relied on immunoSEQ multiplex PCR, and the TCRdb table lists in-frame clones only, not all of them. This repertoire shows roughly 13,000 clones, 70% to 90% found once; its top ten account for approximately 12%. The material sequenced was PBMCs. These receptors came from a human donor in good health.

This rearrangement joins TRBV7-2 to TRBJ2-5; TRBD2 agrees at 8 bases. Trimming took 7 bases from V and 4 from J; bases not matched to a gene: 5. CDR1 and CDR2 from the germline V gene are SGHTA and FQGNSA. The CDR3 runs 13 residues. CDR3 coding DNA: TGTGCCAGCACCCCCCGGGGGGGAGAGACCCAGTACTTC. Translating gives CASTPRGGETQYF. The full variable domain, its missing parts supplied by reference TRBV7-2 and TRBJ2-5, is GAGVSQSPSNKVTEKGKDVELRCDPISGHTALYWYRQSLGQGLEFLIYFQGNSAPDKSGLPSDRFSAERTGGSVSTLTIQRTQQEDSAVYLCASTPRGGETQYFGPGTRLLVL.

The gene calls are TRBV6-5 and TRBJ1-1; TRBD1 matches 10 bases. The CDR3 contains 15 residues. The germline CDR1 and CDR2 sequences are MNHEY and SVGAGI. V shed 2 bases and J 7 bases; nucleotides not matched to a gene: 7. The CDR3 reads CASSYKGQGISEAFF. The DNA for the CDR3 is TGTGCCAGCAGTTACAAGGGACAGGGGATTAGTGAAGCTTTCTTT.

The V and J genes are TRBV10-3 and TRBJ2-3; perhaps TRBD1 as D (6 bases). With 2 bases removed from V and 5 bases from J, the gap between germline ends came to 23 bases. The CDR3 is 18 residues long. Per the germline V gene, CDR1 is ENHRY and CDR2 is SYGVKD. The CDR3 region is CAISEARVGHFWGDTQYF. CDR3 coding DNA: TGTGCCATCAGTGAGGCCCGGGTGGGACATTTTTGGGGAGATACGCAGTATTTT.

This rearrangement joins TRBV18 to TRBJ1-1; no clear D. Per germline, CDR1 KGHSH and CDR2 LQKENI. V was cut by 3 bases and J by 3 bases, with 8 bases left in between. CDR3 length equals 13 residues. CDR3 sequence (DNA): TGTGCCAGCTCACCGCCGAGTGACACTGAAGCTTTCTTT. Its protein product is CASSPPSDTEAFF.

This clone has only one observation. The V call is TRBV11-2, the J call TRBJ2-2; D not certain. The ends were cut back, 6 bases at V and 0 bases at J, with 11 bases in the middle. Per germline, CDR1 SGHAT and CDR2 FQNNGV. The length of the CDR3 is 15 residues. In DNA form, the CDR3 reads TGTGCCAGCAGTCTGGGCCTTCCGAACACCGGGGAGCTGTTTTTT. It is translated as CASSLGLPNTGELFF. The whole variable domain, remainder taken from reference TRBV11-2 and TRBJ2-2, is EAGVAQSPRYKIIEKRQSVAFWCNPISGHATLYWYQQILGQGPKLLIQFQNNGVVDDSQLPKDRFSAERLKGVDSTLKIQPAKLEDSAVYLCASSLGLPNTGELFFGEGSRLTVL.

V usage is TRBV9 and J usage is TRBJ2-5, with 12 bases that match TRBD2. The V and J ends lost 4 bases and 1 base, in that order; junction bases with no gene match: 17. Germline V CDR1 and CDR2: SGDLS, YYNGEE. This CDR3 is built from 20 residues. The chain's CDR3 is CASSSASGRASFQAQETQYF. CDR3 nucleotide sequence: TGTGCCAGCAGCTCCGCTAGCGGGAGGGCCTCGTTCCAGGCCCAAGAGACCCAGTACTTC.

V and J are TRBV10-2 and TRBJ2-1, with 9 bases matching TRBD1. CDR3 size: 15 residues. Germline-derived CDR1 and CDR2 are WSHSY and SAAADI. Unmatched junction bases numbered 7, after V lost 3 bases and J lost 7 bases. The CDR3 DNA sequence: TGCGCCAGCAGTGACCCGGGACAGGGTCTTAATGAGCAGTTCTTC. As protein: CASSDPGQGLNEQFF.

The chain couples TRBV10-3 to TRBJ2-5; weak D call: TRBD2 (7 bases). Germline-derived CDR1 and CDR2 are ENHRY and SYGVKD. The V end lost 2 bases, the J end lost 2 bases, and 15 bases lay between the germline ends. CDR3 size: 16 residues. The DNA of the CDR3 is TGTGCCATCAGTGAGAAGGGGGGGGGCGAACAAGAGACCCAGTACTTC. It codes for CAISEKGGGEQETQYF.

The chain carries TRBV9 and TRBJ2-1, with D possibly TRBD2 on 5 matching bases. CDR1 is SGDLS and CDR2 is YYNGEE in the germline V gene. V gave up 0 bases and J gave up 8 bases, with 15 bases separating them. This CDR3 region has 15 residues. CDR3 DNA: TGTGCCAGCAGCGTAGCGGCCTGGTCGGAGGATGAGCAGTTCTTC. Protein: CASSVAAWSEDEQFF.

The CDR3 is CASSLAGSLTDTQYF. The CDR3 nucleotides are TGTGCCAGCAGCTTGGCCGGGAGTTTGACAGATACGCAGTATTTT. The chain joins TRBV5-8 to TRBJ2-3; perhaps TRBD2 as D (6 bases). There are 15 residues in the CDR3. V lost 0 bases and J 3 bases, leaving 11 bases between the germline ends. Germline lookup yields CDR1 SGHTS and CDR2 YDEGEE.

The V call is TRBV7-3, the J call TRBJ2-5, with 11 nucleotides matching TRBD2. CDR1 is SGHTA, CDR2 FQGTGA, per germline. The J segment lost 5 bases and the V segment lost 5 bases, leaving 7 bases of the junction unmatched. This CDR3 has 15 amino acids. CDR3 bases: TGTGCCAGCAGCGCGGGACTAGCGGCCCCGGAGACCCAGTACTTC. It is translated as CASSAGLAAPETQYF.

This clone was counted a single time. The V and J genes are TRBV6-5 and TRBJ2-7; D possibly corresponds to TRBD2 (5 bases). Germline loops: CDR1 MNHEY, CDR2 SVGAGI. The CDR3 runs to 14 residues. V was shortened by 6 bases and J by 3 bases, with 15 bases between the two germline ends. This CDR3 reads CASSLRGSRYEQYF. DNA for the CDR3: TGTGCCAGCAGCCTGCGCGGGTCCCGCTACGAGCAGTACTTC.

The gene calls are TRBV5-1 and TRBJ2-7, with 9 bases aligning to TRBD2. Germline loops: CDR1 SGHRS, CDR2 YFSETQ. CDR3 length: 15 amino acids. After removal of 5 bases from V and 0 bases from J, the junction contained 6 bases not matched to a gene. Written as DNA, the CDR3 is TGCGCCAGCAGTATAGCGGGAGTTGCCTCCTACGAGCAGTACTTC. Translating it yields CASSIAGVASYEQYF.

This rearrangement joins TRBV5-6 to TRBJ2-2; TRBD2 matches 9 bases. CDR1 and CDR2 (germline): SGHDT, YYEEEE. V shed 2 bases and J 4 bases; nucleotides not matched to a gene: 12. The CDR3 consists of 18 residues. The CDR3 nucleotides read TGTGCCAGCAGCTTTTCGGTAGCGGGAGACCAGGGCACCGGGGAGCTGTTTTTT. It specifies CASSFSVAGDQGTGELFF.

This chain joins TRBV30 and TRBJ1-5; D possibly corresponds to TRBD1 (5 bases). CDR1 GTSNPN and CDR2 SVGIG come from the germline V gene (reference sequence). This CDR3 has 15 residues. V was trimmed by 3 bases and J by 5 bases, leaving 17 bases between them. The DNA for the CDR3 is TGTGCCTGGAGCGACAAAACCGGGGGGTATCAGCCCCAGCATTTT. Translating it yields CAWSDKTGGYQPQHF. Looking up the rest from reference TRBV30 and TRBJ1-5 gives the full variable domain: SQTIHQWPATLVQPVGSPLSLECTVEGTSNPNLYWYRQAAGRGLQLLFYSVGIGQISSEVPQNLSASRPQDRQFILSSKKLLLSDSGFYLCAWSDKTGGYQPQHFGDGTRLSIL.

The V call is TRBV19, the J call TRBJ2-7; 9 bases match TRBD1. J gave up 4 bases and V 8 bases, and 15 bases lay outside the gene matches. The germline V gene has CDR1 LNHDA and CDR2 SQIVND (reference sequence). CDR3 size: 16 residues. CDR3 protein: CASRSIQGASSYEQYF. DNA for the CDR3: TGTGCCAGTCGTTCCATACAGGGGGCTAGTTCGTACGAGCAGTACTTC.

This clone was seen a single time. This chain uses TRBV7-6 with TRBJ2-1; 16 positions agree with TRBD2. The J segment lost 3 bases and the V segment lost 3 bases, leaving 11 bases of the junction unmatched. There are 20 residues in the CDR3. CDR1 and CDR2 from the germline V gene are SGHVS and FNYEAQ. CDR3 in amino acids: CASSFNPGLAGGVDYNEQFF. CDR3 nucleotide sequence: TGTGCCAGCAGCTTCAACCCGGGACTAGCGGGAGGGGTAGACTACAATGAGCAGTTCTTC.

The rearrangement uses TRBV6-4 and TRBJ2-1; 8 nucleotides line up with TRBD2. The V and J ends lost 0 bases and 2 bases, in that order; junction bases with no gene match: 0. Germline-derived CDR1 and CDR2 are MRHNA and SNTAGT. This CDR3 is built from 15 residues. CDR3 amino acids: CASSDSSGTYNEQFF. DNA of the CDR3: TGTGCCAGCAGTGACTCTAGCGGGACCTACAATGAGCAGTTCTTC.

V is TRBV5-1 and J is TRBJ2-1; 11 nucleotides match TRBD2. The CDR3 is 18 residues long. The V gene end was trimmed by 0 bases and the J gene end by 0 bases; junction bases not matched to a gene: 5. Germline V lookup: CDR1 SGHRS, CDR2 YFSETQ. Here the CDR3 DNA reads TGCGCCAGCAGCTTGGAAGGACTAGCGGGCCTCTCCTACAATGAGCAGTTCTTC. It yields the protein CASSLEGLAGLSYNEQFF.

CDR3 in amino acids: CASSLTGAGGYEQFF. As DNA, the CDR3 is TGTGCCAGCAGCCTGACCGGGGCGGGAGGATATGAGCAGTTCTTC. The chain joins TRBV7-3 to TRBJ2-1; 8 bases are a match to TRBD2. With V trimmed by 5 bases and J by 8 bases, 11 bases remained unmatched. Germline V lookup: CDR1 SGHTA, CDR2 FQGTGA. This CDR3 is built from 15 residues. Together with reference TRBV7-3 and TRBJ2-1, the CDR3 gives the full variable domain: GAGVSQTPSNKVTEKGKYVELRCDPISGHTALYWYRQSLGQGPEFLIYFQGTGAADDSGLPNDRFFAVRPEGSVSTLKIQRTERGDSAVYLCASSLTGAGGYEQFFGPGTRLTVL.

The chain links TRBV7-6 to TRBJ2-1, with D perhaps TRBD1 (6 bases). The CDR3 covers 15 residues. In germline, CDR1 is SGHVS, CDR2 FNYEAQ. V was cut by 1 base and J by 0 bases, with 7 bases left in between. The CDR3, as DNA: TGTGCCAGCAGCTTAGGAGGGGGCTCCTACAATGAGCAGTTCTTC. Amino acid sequence: CASSLGGGSYNEQFF.

This clone turned up a few times. The rearrangement uses TRBV27 and TRBJ2-1; 12 bases match TRBD2. The CDR3 spans 16 residues. CDR1 is MNHEY, CDR2 SMNVEV, per germline (reference sequence). V lost 6 bases to trimming and J lost 8 bases; unmatched junction nucleotides: 11. The CDR3 nucleotides are TGTGCCAGCAGAAAGAGACTAGCGGGAGTCCCCCATGAGCAGTTCTTC. Residues: CASRKRLAGVPHEQFF.

The V gene is TRBV2, the J gene TRBJ2-3, with 10 bases lining up with TRBD2. The trim removed 2 bases at V and 5 bases at J, leaving 7 bases unmatched. This CDR3 has 16 amino acids. Germline values: CDR1 SNHLY, CDR2 FYNNEI. The chain's CDR3 is CASSEWASGGGDTQYF. CDR3 coding DNA: TGTGCCAGCAGTGAATGGGCTAGCGGGGGAGGAGATACGCAGTATTTT.

A few counts support this clone. The chain is built from TRBV2 and TRBJ1-1, with 8 bases that match TRBD1. CDR1 and CDR2 (germline): SNHLY, FYNNEI. The CDR3 runs to 13 residues. Trimming at V came to 7 bases and at J to 4 bases, leaving 5 bases not matched to a gene. The CDR3 DNA reads TGTGCCAGCAAGGACAGGGAGGTCACTGAAGCTTTCTTT. Amino acid sequence: CASKDREVTEAFF. The full variable domain, completed using reference TRBV2 and TRBJ1-1, is EPEVTQTPSHQVTQMGQEVILRCVPISNHLYFYWYRQILGQKVEFLVSFYNNEISEKSEIFDDQFSVERPDGSNFTLKIRSTKLEDSAMYFCASKDREVTEAFFGQGTRLTVV.

The chain couples TRBV18 to TRBJ2-7, with TRBD2 identical over 7 bases. CDR3 length: 13 amino acids. The V segment lost 0 bases and the J segment 6 bases; nucleotides outside the gene matches: 2. Germline V gene data show CDR1 as KGHSH and CDR2 as LQKENI. The CDR3 region has the DNA TGTGCCAGCTCACCACCTTCGGGGGGCGAGCAGTACTTC. Translating gives CASSPPSGGEQYF.

The CDR3 region is CASSTGQGASEKLFF. The CDR3, as DNA: TGCGCCAGCAGTACCGGACAGGGGGCCAGTGAAAAACTGTTTTTT. The chain is built from TRBV5-1 and TRBJ1-4; 11 positions agree with TRBD1. The ends lost 5 bases at V and 7 bases at J; junction bases unmatched: 7. The germline CDR1 and CDR2 sequences are SGHRS and YFSETQ. This CDR3 region has 15 residues.

This clone was seen just once. The chain joins TRBV11-3 to TRBJ1-3, with D unresolved. Trimming removed 5 bases from V and 8 bases from J, with 16 bases in between. Per the germline V gene, CDR1 is SGHNT and CDR2 is YENEEA. This CDR3 has 14 residues. CDR3 sequence reads: CASSLSRGSDTIYF. In DNA, the CDR3 is TGTGCCAGCAGCCTTTCTCGGGGTTCGGACACCATATATTTT.

The J gene is TRBJ1-2, the V gene TRBV28, with 7 bases matching TRBD1. V lost 6 bases to trimming and J lost 4 bases; unmatched junction nucleotides: 11. CDR1 is MDHEN and CDR2 is SYDVKM in the germline V gene. CDR3 length: 15 residues. The CDR3 sequence: CASRIQGVTFYGYTF. The CDR3 DNA follows: TGTGCCAGCAGAATTCAGGGGGTGACTTTCTATGGCTACACCTTC.

The sample holds a few counts of this clone. The V gene is TRBV2, the J gene TRBJ2-7; TRBD2 aligns across 12 bases. The J segment lost 4 bases and the V segment lost 7 bases, leaving 17 bases of the junction unmatched. The CDR3 sequence is 18 residues long. Per germline, CDR1 SNHLY and CDR2 FYNNEI. CDR3 coding DNA: TGTGCCAGCACCCAACCCCTAGCGGGAGGGCCCAGAGTTTACGAGCAGTACTTC. Protein: CASTQPLAGGPRVYEQYF.

The J gene is TRBJ2-1, the V gene TRBV10-3; 10 bases align to TRBD1. CDR3 length: 14 amino acids. V lost 2 bases to trimming and J lost 9 bases; unmatched junction nucleotides: 4. Germline CDR1 reads ENHRY; CDR2 reads SYGVKD. The CDR3 sequence: CAISEDRGQGEQFF. The CDR3 DNA is TGTGCCATCAGTGAGGACAGGGGGCAGGGTGAGCAGTTCTTC.

The chain links TRBV9 to TRBJ1-3; D possibly corresponds to TRBD1 (5 bases). V gave up 3 bases and J gave up 8 bases, with 15 bases separating them. Germline assignment: CDR1 SGDLS and CDR2 YYNGEE. The CDR3 loop spans 14 amino acids. In nucleotides, the CDR3 is TGTGCCAGCAGCGCTCTCGGGACTTTTGACACCATATATTTT. It codes for CASSALGTFDTIYF.

V usage is TRBV28 and J usage is TRBJ2-5, with a possible D match to TRBD2 (5 bases). This CDR3 spans 15 amino acids. Germline CDR1 reads MDHEN; CDR2 reads SYDVKM. The ends were cut back, 6 bases at V and 5 bases at J, with 19 bases in the middle. CDR3 nucleotide sequence: TGTGCCAGCAGCCCAGACGGGGTCTCCGTCGAGACCCAGTACTTC. It translates to CASSPDGVSVETQYF.